The 5 T cell receptor beta chains presented below share a single source sample, sequenced in a study of shared clonotypes between healthy human individuals. Sequencing used immunoSEQ multiplex PCR; TCRdb keeps in-frame clones, though not all of them. The sample lists some 2,000,000 clones; almost 96% were seen once. Sequencing was carried out using naive CD4+ T cells sorted from blood. Subset: CD45RA+ positively selected. Receptors were obtained from a man aged 18 to 30 in good health.

This chain joins TRBV10-2 and TRBJ2-5; D is ambiguous. Germline CDR1 and CDR2: WSHSY and SAAADI. The V and J ends lost 7 bases and 5 bases respectively, with 17 bases between them. This CDR3 is 14 amino acids long. The CDR3 protein is CASTQRRGQETQYF. The CDR3 DNA follows: TGCGCCAGCACACAACGGAGAGGCCAGGAGACCCAGTACTTC.

This clone occurred once. The chain joins TRBV19 to TRBJ1-5; TRBD1 matches at 10 bases. The CDR3 contains 17 residues. Per the germline V gene, CDR1 is LNHDA and CDR2 is SQIVND (reference sequence). The V gene end was trimmed by 4 bases and the J gene end by 3 bases; junction bases not matched to a gene: 9. DNA of the CDR3: TGTGCCAGTAGTACACAAGGGACAGGGGCGTCCAATCAGCCCCAGCATTTT. Amino acids: CASSTQGTGASNQPQHF.

The chain employs TRBV11-2 and TRBJ2-7; 10 bases fit TRBD2. Germline CDR1 and CDR2: SGHAT and FQNNGV. The CDR3 extends over 17 amino acids. The ends lost 1 base at V and 3 bases at J; junction bases unmatched: 9. The CDR3 here is CASSLVGSSGGNYEQYF. For the CDR3, the DNA is TGTGCCAGCAGCTTAGTTGGGTCTAGCGGGGGTAACTACGAGCAGTACTTC.

V and J are TRBV2 and TRBJ1-1, with TRBD1 identical over 7 bases. Germline V gene sequence: CDR1 SNHLY, CDR2 FYNNEI. The CDR3 loop spans 14 amino acids. V lost 7 bases to trimming and J lost 4 bases; unmatched junction nucleotides: 9. CDR3 DNA sequence: TGTGCCAGCAACCGACAGGGAATGACCACTGAAGCTTTCTTT. It encodes CASNRQGMTTEAFF.

This chain joins TRBV5-1 and TRBJ2-1, with D maybe TRBD2 (6 bases). The CDR3 is 15 residues long. Germline V gene data show CDR1 as SGHRS and CDR2 as YFSETQ. V dropped 4 bases and J dropped 1 base, with 12 bases sitting between them. The CDR3 region is CASSSIAASYNEQFF. As DNA, the CDR3 is TGCGCCAGCAGCAGTATAGCGGCTTCCTACAATGAGCAGTTCTTC. Variable domain in full (rest from reference TRBV5-1 and TRBJ2-1): KAGVTQTPRYLIKTRGQQVTLSCSPISGHRSVSWYQQTPGQGLQFLFEYFSETQRNKGNFPGRFSGRQFSNSRSEMNVSTLELGDSALYLCASSSIAASYNEQFFGPGTRLTVL.